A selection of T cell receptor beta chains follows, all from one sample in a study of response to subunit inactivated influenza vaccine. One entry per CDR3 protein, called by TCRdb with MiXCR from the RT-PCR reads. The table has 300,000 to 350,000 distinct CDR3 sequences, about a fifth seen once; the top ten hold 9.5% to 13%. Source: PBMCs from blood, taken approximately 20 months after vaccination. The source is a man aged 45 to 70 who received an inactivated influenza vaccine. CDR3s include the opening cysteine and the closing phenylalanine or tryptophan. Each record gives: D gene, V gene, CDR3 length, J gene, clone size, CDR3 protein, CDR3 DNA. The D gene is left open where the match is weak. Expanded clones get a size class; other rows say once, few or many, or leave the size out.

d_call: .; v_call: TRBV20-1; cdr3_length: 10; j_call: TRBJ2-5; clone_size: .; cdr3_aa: CSGEWETQYF; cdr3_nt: TGCAGTGGCGAATGGGAGACCCAGTACTTC
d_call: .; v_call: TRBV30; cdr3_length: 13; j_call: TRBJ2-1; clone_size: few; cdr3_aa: CAWTGGTYNEQFF; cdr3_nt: TGTGCCTGGACAGGGGGGACGTACAATGAGCAGTTCTTC
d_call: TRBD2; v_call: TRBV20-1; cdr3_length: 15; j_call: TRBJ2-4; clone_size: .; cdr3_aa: CSARNVREGKNIQYF; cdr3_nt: TGCAGTGCTAGAAACGTTCGGGAGGGCAAAAACATTCAGTACTTC
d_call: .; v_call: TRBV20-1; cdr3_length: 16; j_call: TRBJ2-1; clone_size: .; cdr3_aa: CSARDGRRGAHNEQFF; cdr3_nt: TGCAGTGCTAGGGATGGACGGCGGGGTGCCCACAATGAGCAGTTCTTC
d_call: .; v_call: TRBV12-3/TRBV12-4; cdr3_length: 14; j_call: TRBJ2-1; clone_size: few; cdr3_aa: CASSFNAGVGEQFF; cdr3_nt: TGTGCCAGCAGTTTCAACGCCGGGGTTGGTGAGCAGTTCTTC
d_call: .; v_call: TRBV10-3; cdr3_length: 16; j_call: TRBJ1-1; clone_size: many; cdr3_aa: CAISESGLTGNTEAFF; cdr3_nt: TGTGCCATCAGTGAGTCCGGATTGACAGGGAACACTGAAGCTTTCTTT
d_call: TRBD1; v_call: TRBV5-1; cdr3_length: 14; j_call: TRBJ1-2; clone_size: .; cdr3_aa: CASSGSTGGYGYTF; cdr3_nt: TGCGCCAGCAGCGGATCGACAGGGGGCTATGGCTACACCTTC
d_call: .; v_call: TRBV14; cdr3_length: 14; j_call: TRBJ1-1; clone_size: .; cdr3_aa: CASSQDGLWPEAFF; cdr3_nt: TGTGCCAGCAGCCAAGACGGTCTTTGGCCTGAAGCTTTCTTT
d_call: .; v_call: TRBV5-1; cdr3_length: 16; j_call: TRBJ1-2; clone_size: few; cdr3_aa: CASSLVSGQGRKGYTF; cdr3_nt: TGCGCCAGCAGCTTGGTGTCTGGGCAGGGTCGGAAAGGCTACACCTTC
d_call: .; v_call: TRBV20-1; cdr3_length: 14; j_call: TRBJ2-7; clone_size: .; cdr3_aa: CSARADNQGTEQYF; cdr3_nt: TGCAGTGCTAGAGCCGACAACCAGGGTACCGAGCAGTACTTC
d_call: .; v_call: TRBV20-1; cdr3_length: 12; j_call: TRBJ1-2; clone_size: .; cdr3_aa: CSASWQGNGYTF; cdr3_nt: TGCAGTGCTAGTTGGCAGGGGAATGGCTACACCTTC
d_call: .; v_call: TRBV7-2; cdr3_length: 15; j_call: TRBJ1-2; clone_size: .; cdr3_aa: CASSVYLQTNYGYTF; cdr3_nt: TGTGCCAGCAGCGTATATCTACAGACAAACTATGGCTACACCTTC
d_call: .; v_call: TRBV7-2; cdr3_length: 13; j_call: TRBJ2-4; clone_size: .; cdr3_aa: CASSPLGGNIQYF; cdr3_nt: TGTGCCAGCAGCCCGCTGGGAGGAAACATTCAGTACTTC
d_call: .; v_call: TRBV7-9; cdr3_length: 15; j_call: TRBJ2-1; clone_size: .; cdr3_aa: CASSLGQAYYNEQFF; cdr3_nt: TGTGCCAGCAGCTTAGGTCAGGCCTACTACAATGAGCAGTTCTTC
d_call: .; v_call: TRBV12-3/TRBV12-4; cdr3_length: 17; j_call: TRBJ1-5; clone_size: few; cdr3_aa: CASSLRNSPGANQPQHF; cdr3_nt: TGTGCCAGCAGTTTAAGGAACTCCCCAGGGGCCAATCAGCCCCAGCATTTT
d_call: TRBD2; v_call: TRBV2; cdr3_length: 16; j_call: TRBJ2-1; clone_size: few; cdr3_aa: CASNIGSGRSYNEQFF; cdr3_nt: TGTGCCAGCAATATCGGTAGCGGGAGGAGTTACAATGAGCAGTTCTTC
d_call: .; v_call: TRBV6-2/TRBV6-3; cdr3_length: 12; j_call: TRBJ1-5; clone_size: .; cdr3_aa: CASSYSRQDVHF; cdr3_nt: TGTGCCAGCAGTTACTCGCGACAGGACGTGCATTTT
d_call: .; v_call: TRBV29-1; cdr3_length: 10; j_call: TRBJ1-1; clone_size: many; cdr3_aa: CSALNTEAFF; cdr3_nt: TGCAGCGCTCTTAACACTGAAGCTTTCTTT
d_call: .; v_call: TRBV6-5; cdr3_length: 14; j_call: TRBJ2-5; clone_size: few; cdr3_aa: CASSYSSRVETQYF; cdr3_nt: TGTGCCAGCAGTTACTCCAGCAGGGTAGAGACCCAGTACTTC
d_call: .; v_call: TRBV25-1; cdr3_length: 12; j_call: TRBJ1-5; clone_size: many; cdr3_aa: CASSTAGQPQHF; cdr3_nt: TGTGCCAGCAGCACGGCAGGTCAGCCCCAGCATTTT
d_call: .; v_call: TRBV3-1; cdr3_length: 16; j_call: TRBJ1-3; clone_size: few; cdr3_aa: CASSQAGPTSGNTIYF; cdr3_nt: TGTGCCAGCAGCCAGGCTGGGCCGACCTCTGGAAACACCATATATTTT
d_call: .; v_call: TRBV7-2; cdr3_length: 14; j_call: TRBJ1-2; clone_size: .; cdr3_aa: CASSYMGANYGYTF; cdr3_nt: TGTGCCAGCAGCTACATGGGGGCCAACTATGGCTACACCTTC
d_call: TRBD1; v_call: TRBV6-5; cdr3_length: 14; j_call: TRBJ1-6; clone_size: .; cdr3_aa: CASSSWTGNSPLHF; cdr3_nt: TGTGCCAGCAGTTCTTGGACAGGGAATTCACCCCTCCACTTT
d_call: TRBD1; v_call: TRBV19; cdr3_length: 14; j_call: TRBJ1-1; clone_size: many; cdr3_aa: CASTKDRVNTEAFF; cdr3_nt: TGTGCCAGCACTAAGGACAGGGTTAACACTGAAGCTTTCTTT
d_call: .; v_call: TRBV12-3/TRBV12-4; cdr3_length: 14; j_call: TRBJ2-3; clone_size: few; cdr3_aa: CASSFGVRTDTQYF; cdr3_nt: TGTGCCAGCAGTTTTGGGGTACGCACAGATACGCAGTATTTT
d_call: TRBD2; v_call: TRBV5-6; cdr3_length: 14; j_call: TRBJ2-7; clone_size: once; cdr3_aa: CASRGSGGRYEQYF; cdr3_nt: TGTGCCAGCAGAGGTAGCGGGGGGCGGTACGAGCAGTACTTC
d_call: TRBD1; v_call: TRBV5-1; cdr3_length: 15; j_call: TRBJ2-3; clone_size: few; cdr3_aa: CASSRWDSSTDTQYF; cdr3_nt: TGCGCCAGCAGCCGGTGGGACAGTAGCACAGATACGCAGTATTTT
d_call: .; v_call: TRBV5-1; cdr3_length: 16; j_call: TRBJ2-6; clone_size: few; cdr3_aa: CASSFWAFSGANVLTF; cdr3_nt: TGCGCCAGCAGCTTCTGGGCCTTCTCTGGGGCCAACGTCCTGACTTTC
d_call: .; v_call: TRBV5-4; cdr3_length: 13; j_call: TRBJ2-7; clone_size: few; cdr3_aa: CASSLSQGAEQYF; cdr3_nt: TGTGCCAGCAGCTTGTCCCAGGGTGCCGAGCAGTACTTC